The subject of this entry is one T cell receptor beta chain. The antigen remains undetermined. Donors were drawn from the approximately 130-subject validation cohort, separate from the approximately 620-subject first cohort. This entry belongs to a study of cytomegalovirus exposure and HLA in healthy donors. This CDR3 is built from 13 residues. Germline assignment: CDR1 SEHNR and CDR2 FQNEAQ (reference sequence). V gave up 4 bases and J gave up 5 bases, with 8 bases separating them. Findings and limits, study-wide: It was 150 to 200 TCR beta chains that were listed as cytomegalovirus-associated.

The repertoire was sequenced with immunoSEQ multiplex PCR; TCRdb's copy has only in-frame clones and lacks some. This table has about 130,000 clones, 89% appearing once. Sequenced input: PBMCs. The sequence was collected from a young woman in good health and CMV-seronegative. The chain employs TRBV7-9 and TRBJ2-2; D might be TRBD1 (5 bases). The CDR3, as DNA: TGTGCCAGCAGCTCCAGGGTGACCGGGGAGCTGTTTTTT. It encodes CASSSRVTGELFF.